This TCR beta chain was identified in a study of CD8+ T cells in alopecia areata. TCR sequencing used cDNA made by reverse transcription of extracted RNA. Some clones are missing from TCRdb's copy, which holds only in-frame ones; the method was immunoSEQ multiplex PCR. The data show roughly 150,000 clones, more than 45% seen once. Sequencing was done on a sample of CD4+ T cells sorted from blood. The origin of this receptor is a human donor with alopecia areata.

The CDR3 bases are TGTGCCACCAGCGGTTGGGACAATGAGCAGTTCTTC. Protein product: CATSGWDNEQFF. This chain links TRBV6-5 with TRBJ2-1; a possible D gene is TRBD2 (5 bases). V was trimmed by 10 bases and J by 5 bases, leaving 12 bases between them. The CDR3 length is 12 residues. CDR1 MNHEY and CDR2 SVGAGI come from the germline V gene.